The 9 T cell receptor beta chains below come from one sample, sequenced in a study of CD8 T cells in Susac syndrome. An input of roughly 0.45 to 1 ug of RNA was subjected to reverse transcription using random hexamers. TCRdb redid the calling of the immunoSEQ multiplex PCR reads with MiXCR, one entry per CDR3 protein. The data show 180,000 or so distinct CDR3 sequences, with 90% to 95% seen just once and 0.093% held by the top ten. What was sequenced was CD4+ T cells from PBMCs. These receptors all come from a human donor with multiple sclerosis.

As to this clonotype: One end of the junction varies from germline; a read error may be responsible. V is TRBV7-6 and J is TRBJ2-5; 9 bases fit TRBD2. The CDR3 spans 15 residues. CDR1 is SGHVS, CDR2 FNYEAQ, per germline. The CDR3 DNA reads TGTGCTAGCAGCTTAGGTAGCGGGGGCCCCGAGACCCAGTACTTC. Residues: CASSLGSGGPETQYF.

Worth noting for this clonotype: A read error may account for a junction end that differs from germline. Here the CDR3 DNA reads TGCAGTGCTGGAGATTGGACTAGCGGGAGAATGCAGTATTTT. Its protein product is CSAGDWTSGRMQYF. The chain carries TRBV20-1 and TRBJ2-3, with TRBD2 matching over 13 bases. The CDR3 has 14 amino acids. Per the germline V gene, CDR1 is DFQATT and CDR2 is SNEGSKA (reference sequence).

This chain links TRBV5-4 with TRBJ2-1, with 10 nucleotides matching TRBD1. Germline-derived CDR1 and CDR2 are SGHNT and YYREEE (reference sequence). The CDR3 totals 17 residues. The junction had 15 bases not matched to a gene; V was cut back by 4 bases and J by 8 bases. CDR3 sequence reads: CASSRGGTGEIPHEQFF. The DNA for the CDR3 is TGTGCCAGCAGCAGGGGGGGGACAGGGGAAATCCCCCATGAGCAGTTCTTC.

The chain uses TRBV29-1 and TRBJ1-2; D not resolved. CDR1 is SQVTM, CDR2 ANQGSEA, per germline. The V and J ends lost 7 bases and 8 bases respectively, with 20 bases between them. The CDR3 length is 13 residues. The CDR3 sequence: CSAGASDAGGYTF. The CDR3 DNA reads TGCAGCGCCGGCGCGTCGGACGCCGGCGGCTACACCTTC.

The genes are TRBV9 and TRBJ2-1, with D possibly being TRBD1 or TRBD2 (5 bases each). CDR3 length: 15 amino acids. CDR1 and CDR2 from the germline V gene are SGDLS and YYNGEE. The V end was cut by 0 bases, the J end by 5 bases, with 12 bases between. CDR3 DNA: TGTGCCAGCAGCGTAGTAGGGGACGGACACAATGAGCAGTTCTTC. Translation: CASSVVGDGHNEQFF.

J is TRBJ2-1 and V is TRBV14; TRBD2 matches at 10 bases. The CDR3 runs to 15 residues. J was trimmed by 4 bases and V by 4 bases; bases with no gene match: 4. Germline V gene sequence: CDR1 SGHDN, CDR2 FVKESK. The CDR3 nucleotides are TGTGCCAGCAGCCTACCGGGACTAGCGTACAATGAGCAGTTCTTC. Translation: CASSLPGLAYNEQFF.

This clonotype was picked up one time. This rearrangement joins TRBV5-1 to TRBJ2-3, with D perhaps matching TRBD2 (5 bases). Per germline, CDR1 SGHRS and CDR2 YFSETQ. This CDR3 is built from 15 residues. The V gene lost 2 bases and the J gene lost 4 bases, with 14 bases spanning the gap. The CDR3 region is CASSLAVPRADTQYF. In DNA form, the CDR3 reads TGCGCCAGCAGCTTAGCGGTTCCTCGAGCAGATACGCAGTATTTT.

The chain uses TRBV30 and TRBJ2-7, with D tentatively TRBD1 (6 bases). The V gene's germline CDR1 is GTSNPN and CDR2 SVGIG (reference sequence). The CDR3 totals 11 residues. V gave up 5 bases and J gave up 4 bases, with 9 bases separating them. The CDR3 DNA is TGTGCCTGGTCCAGGGGTTACGAGCAGTACTTC. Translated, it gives CAWSRGYEQYF.

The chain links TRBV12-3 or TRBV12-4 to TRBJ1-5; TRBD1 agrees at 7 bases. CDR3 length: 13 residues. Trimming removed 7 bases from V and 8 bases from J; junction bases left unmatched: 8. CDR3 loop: CASNTRDREPQHF. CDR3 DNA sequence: TGTGCCAGCAACACCAGGGACAGAGAGCCCCAGCATTTT.